This T cell receptor beta chain was retrieved from a study of blood T cell repertoires in COVID-19. Study information: From the United States, Italy and Spain came samples of acute and convalescent COVID-19. Sources were T cells, B-cell-depleted T cells, or PBMCs; the material itself was cDNA or gDNA.

CDR1 and CDR2 from the germline V gene are LNHDA and SQIVND (reference sequence). The CDR3 consists of 14 residues. Between the trimmed V and J ends, which lost 8 bases and 4 bases, there was a span of 14 bases. Source study methods: Amplifying reference gene primers gave estimates of nucleated cell counts. Generated by immunoSEQ multiplex PCR, the TCRdb table keeps only in-frame clones and is missing some. V and J calls and clone size follow that table, whereas D and trimming were derived from the DNA. This sample carries approximately 210,000 clones, around 94% of them seen once, and the ten largest clones take approximately 0.69%. Followed longitudinally, the Seattle patients had been enrolled during active infection.

The origin of this receptor is a man under 40 with COVID-19, enrolled during active disease. The chain is built from TRBV19 and TRBJ1-4; D might be TRBD1 (5 bases). Sequenced sample: peripheral blood. CDR3 sequence: CASRRAGYNEKLFF. The DNA for the CDR3 is TGTGCCAGTCGCAGAGCAGGGTATAATGAAAAACTGTTTTTT.